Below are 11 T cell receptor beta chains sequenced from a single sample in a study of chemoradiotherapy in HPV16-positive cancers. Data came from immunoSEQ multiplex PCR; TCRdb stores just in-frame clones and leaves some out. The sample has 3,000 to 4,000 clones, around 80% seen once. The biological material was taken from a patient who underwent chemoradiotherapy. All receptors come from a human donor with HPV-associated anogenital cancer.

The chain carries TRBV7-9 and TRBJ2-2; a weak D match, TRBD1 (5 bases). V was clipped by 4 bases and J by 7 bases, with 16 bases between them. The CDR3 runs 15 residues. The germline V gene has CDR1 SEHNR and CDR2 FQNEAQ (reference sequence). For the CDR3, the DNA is TGTGCCAGCAGCTGGCAGGGCACTACAGGCGGGGAGCTGTTTTTT. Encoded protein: CASSWQGTTGGELFF.

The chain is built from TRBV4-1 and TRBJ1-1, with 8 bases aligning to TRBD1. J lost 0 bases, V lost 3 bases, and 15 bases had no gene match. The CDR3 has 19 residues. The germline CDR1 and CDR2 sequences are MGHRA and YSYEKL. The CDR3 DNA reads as TGCGCCAGCAGCCACCTTGGACAGGGAAAGGGGGATATGAACACTGAAGCTTTCTTT. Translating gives CASSHLGQGKGDMNTEAFF.

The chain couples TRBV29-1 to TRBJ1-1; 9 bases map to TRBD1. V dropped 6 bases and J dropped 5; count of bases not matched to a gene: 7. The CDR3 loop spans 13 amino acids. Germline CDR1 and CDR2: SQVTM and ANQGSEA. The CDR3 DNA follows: TGCAGCGTCCCGGACAGGGGATATACTGAAGCTTTCTTT. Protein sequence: CSVPDRGYTEAFF.

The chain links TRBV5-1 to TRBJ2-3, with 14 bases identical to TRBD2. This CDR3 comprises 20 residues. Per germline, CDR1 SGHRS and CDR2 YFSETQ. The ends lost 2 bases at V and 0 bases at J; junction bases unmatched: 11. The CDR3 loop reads CASSFFSGTSGGHSTDTQYF. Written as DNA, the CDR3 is TGCGCCAGCAGCTTTTTCTCCGGGACTAGCGGGGGACATAGCACAGATACGCAGTATTTT.

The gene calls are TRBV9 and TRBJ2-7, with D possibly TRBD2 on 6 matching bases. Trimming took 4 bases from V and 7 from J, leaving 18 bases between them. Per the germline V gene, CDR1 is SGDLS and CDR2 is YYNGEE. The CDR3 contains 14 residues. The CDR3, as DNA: TGTGCCAGCAGCTGGGACTCCCAAGAAGGAGAGCAGTACTTC. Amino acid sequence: CASSWDSQEGEQYF. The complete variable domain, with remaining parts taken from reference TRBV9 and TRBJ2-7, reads DSGVTQTPKHLITATGQRVTLRCSPRSGDLSVYWYQQSLDQGLQFLIQYYNGEERAKGNILERFSAQQFPDLHSELNLSSLELGDSALYFCASSWDSQEGEQYFGPGTRLTVT.

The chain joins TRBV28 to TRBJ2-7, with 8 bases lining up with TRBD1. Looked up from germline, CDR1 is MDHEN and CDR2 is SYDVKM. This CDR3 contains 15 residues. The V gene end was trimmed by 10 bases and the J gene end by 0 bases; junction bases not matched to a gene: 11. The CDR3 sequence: CATNVGTGNSYEQYF. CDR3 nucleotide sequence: TGTGCCACCAACGTTGGGACAGGAAACTCCTACGAGCAGTACTTC.

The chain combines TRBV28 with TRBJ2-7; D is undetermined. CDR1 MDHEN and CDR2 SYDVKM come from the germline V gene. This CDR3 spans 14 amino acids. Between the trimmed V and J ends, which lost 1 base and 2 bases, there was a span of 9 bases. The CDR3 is CASSLLRSPYEQYF. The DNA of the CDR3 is TGTGCCAGCAGTTTATTGAGGTCCCCCTACGAGCAGTACTTC.

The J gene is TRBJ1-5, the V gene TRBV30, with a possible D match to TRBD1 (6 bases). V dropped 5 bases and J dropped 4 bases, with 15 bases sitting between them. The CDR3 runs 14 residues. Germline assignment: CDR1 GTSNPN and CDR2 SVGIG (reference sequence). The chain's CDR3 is CAWGPGHMNQPQHF. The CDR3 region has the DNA TGTGCCTGGGGGCCGGGACATATGAATCAGCCCCAGCATTTT.

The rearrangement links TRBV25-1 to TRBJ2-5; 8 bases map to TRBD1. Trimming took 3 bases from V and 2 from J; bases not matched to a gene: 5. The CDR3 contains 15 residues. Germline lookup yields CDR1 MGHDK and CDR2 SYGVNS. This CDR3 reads CASSDPGQGQETQYF. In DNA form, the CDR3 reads TGTGCCAGCAGTGACCCTGGACAGGGACAAGAGACCCAGTACTTC.

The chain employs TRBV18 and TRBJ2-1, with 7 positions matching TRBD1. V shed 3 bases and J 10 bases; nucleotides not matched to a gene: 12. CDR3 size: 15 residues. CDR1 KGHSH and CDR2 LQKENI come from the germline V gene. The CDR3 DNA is TGTGCCAGCTCACCTACGGGACAGATTACAATGGAGCAGTTCTTC. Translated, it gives CASSPTGQITMEQFF.

The CDR3 bases are TGTGCCAGCAGCCAGGGTCACCGCCAGGCAGATACGCAGTATTTT. Residues: CASSQGHRQADTQYF. This chain joins TRBV4-2 and TRBJ2-3; D is uncertain. V lost 3 bases to trimming and J lost 4 bases, with 14 bases between them. CDR1 LGHNA and CDR2 YNFKEQ come from the germline V gene. The CDR3 sequence is 15 residues long.